This T cell receptor beta chain was sequenced during a study of blood T cell repertoires in COVID-19. The table lists this clone with a count of one. V was cut by 4 bases and J by 4 bases, with 11 bases left in between. CDR3 length: 14 residues. The germline gives CDR1 SGHTA, CDR2 FQGNSA. Sequencing was performed with immunoSEQ multiplex PCR; in TCRdb, only in-frame clones are kept and a portion is missing. In the table there are roughly 120,000 clones, roughly four fifths of which are singletons. This rearrangement joins TRBV7-2 to TRBJ1-5; D not certain. The sample consisted of peripheral blood. This sequence originates from a man between 65 and 80 years old with active or convalescent COVID-19. CDR3: CASSSRNGNQPQHF. The CDR3 DNA follows: TGTGCCAGCAGCTCCCGGAACGGGAATCAGCCCCAGCATTTT.